This passage covers 28 T cell receptor beta chains from one sample sequenced in a study of cytomegalovirus exposure and HLA in healthy donors. Some clones are missing from TCRdb's copy, which holds only in-frame ones; the method was immunoSEQ multiplex PCR. The table includes 150,000 to 250,000 clones, 81% detected once. Material: PBMCs. The source is a woman aged 25 to 39 in good health and CMV-seronegative.

This chain joins TRBV6-1 and TRBJ1-2; no definite D call. V shed 2 bases and J shed 4 bases, with 5 bases lying between them. Germline lookup yields CDR1 MNHNS and CDR2 SASEGT. The CDR3 is made up of 12 amino acids. CDR3 loop: CASSERVYGYTF. DNA of the CDR3: TGTGCCAGCAGTGAAAGAGTCTATGGCTACACCTTC.

The J gene is TRBJ2-2, the V gene TRBV25-1; 9 positions match TRBD1. The CDR3 runs to 18 residues. V lost 4 bases, J lost 4 bases, and 13 bases stayed unmatched. Germline V CDR1 and CDR2: MGHDK, SYGVNS. The CDR3 sequence is CASSVTGGRSFRTGELFF. As DNA, the CDR3 is TGTGCCAGCAGTGTAACAGGGGGCCGGAGTTTTCGCACCGGGGAGCTGTTTTTT. Looking up the rest from reference TRBV25-1 and TRBJ2-2 gives the full variable domain: EADIYQTPRYLVIGTGKKITLECSQTMGHDKMYWYQQDPGMELHLIHYSYGVNSTEKGDLSSESTVSRIRTEHFPLTLESARPSHTSQYLCASSVTGGRSFRTGELFFGEGSRLTVL.

This clone was recorded once. CDR3 in amino acids: CASSSGGTRSAYEQYF. Written as DNA, the CDR3 is TGTGCCAGCAGCTCCGGGGGGACTAGATCAGCCTACGAGCAGTACTTC. The chain couples TRBV5-4 to TRBJ2-7, with TRBD2 identical over 8 bases. This CDR3 region has 16 residues. Germline CDR1 SGHNT, CDR2 YYREEE (reference sequence). V shed 3 bases and J 2 bases; nucleotides not matched to a gene: 10.

This sequence joins TRBV10-3 and TRBJ1-2, with 7 positions matching TRBD1. CDR3 length: 16 amino acids. J was trimmed by 0 bases and V by 9 bases; bases with no gene match: 13. In germline, CDR1 is ENHRY, CDR2 SYGVKD. The CDR3 coding sequence is TGTGCCATTGCCGAGGGGGCGATCACGGCTAACTATGGCTACACCTTC. Protein sequence: CAIAEGAITANYGYTF.

This clone was seen a single time. The rearrangement links TRBV7-2 to TRBJ1-5; a weak D match, TRBD1 (6 bases). In germline, CDR1 is SGHTA, CDR2 FQGNSA. This CDR3 region has 13 residues. The V end was cut by 3 bases, the J end by 4 bases, with 7 bases between. This CDR3 reads CASSLGANQPQHF. In DNA, the CDR3 is TGTGCCAGCAGCTTGGGGGCGAATCAGCCCCAGCATTTT.

The chain is built from TRBV19 and TRBJ1-3; D is ambiguous. The CDR3 is 14 residues long. Between the trimmed V and J ends, which lost 5 bases and 2 bases, there was a span of 10 bases. CDR1 LNHDA and CDR2 SQIVND come from the germline V gene (reference sequence). This CDR3 is CASSPGNPGNTIYF. Here the CDR3 DNA reads TGTGCCAGTAGTCCTGGCAATCCTGGAAACACCATATATTTT.

In this sample, this clone turned up a few times. The chain is built from TRBV19 and TRBJ2-7, with 7 bases fitting TRBD2. Trimming removed 7 bases from V and 4 bases from J; junction bases left unmatched: 13. The CDR3 is 15 amino acids. Germline V CDR1 and CDR2: LNHDA, SQIVND (reference sequence). This CDR3 reads CASTRTFTSVYEQYF. The DNA of the CDR3 is TGTGCCAGTACCCGGACGTTTACTAGCGTGTACGAGCAGTACTTC.

The rearrangement links TRBV7-8 to TRBJ2-1; tentative D call: TRBD2 (5 bases). Deletions cut 7 bases from V and 1 base from J, with 14 bases between. Germline CDR1 SGHVS, CDR2 FQNEAQ. The CDR3 runs 15 residues. CDR3 protein: CASTVPGGSYNEQFF. The CDR3 DNA reads TGTGCCAGCACCGTCCCCGGAGGATCCTACAATGAGCAGTTCTTC.

The DNA for the CDR3 is TGTGCCAGCAGCCTAAGACAGGGTCGGGAAAAACTGTTTTTT. This encodes CASSLRQGREKLFF. This chain links TRBV5-6 with TRBJ1-4, with 7 bases identical to TRBD1. V dropped 4 bases and J dropped 8; count of bases not matched to a gene: 8. The CDR3 is 14 amino acids. Looked up from germline, CDR1 is SGHDT and CDR2 is YYEEEE.

V gene TRBV29-1 combines with J gene TRBJ1-1; D ambiguous. The length of the CDR3 is 12 residues. Germline V lookup: CDR1 SQVTM, CDR2 ANQGSEA. Trimming took 3 bases from V and 5 from J, leaving 10 bases between them. CDR3 in DNA: TGCAGCGTTGATTCACGAGGGACTGAAGCTTTCTTT. Its protein product is CSVDSRGTEAFF.

The chain is built from TRBV4-1 and TRBJ2-7, with D perhaps matching TRBD2 (5 bases). The CDR3 is 16 residues long. Trimming left V 3 bases short and J 3 bases short, with 18 bases between. Germline CDR1 and CDR2: MGHRA and YSYEKL. The CDR3, as DNA: TGCGCCAGCAGCCAGGAGAACCTGGGCGGGCTCTACGAGCAGTACTTC. As protein: CASSQENLGGLYEQYF.

The chain combines TRBV18 with TRBJ2-1; TRBD1 aligns across 8 bases. Germline V gene sequence: CDR1 KGHSH, CDR2 LQKENI. The CDR3 extends over 17 amino acids. The J segment lost 1 base and the V segment lost 1 base, leaving 6 bases of the junction unmatched. CDR3 region: CASSPRAGGVSYNEQFF. The CDR3, as DNA: TGTGCCAGCTCACCACGGGCAGGGGGCGTGTCCTACAATGAGCAGTTCTTC.

The chain recombines TRBV20-1 with TRBJ2-7; tentatively, D is TRBD2 (5 bases). This CDR3 is built from 10 residues. Germline CDR1 and CDR2: DFQATT and SNEGSKA (reference sequence). CDR3 in amino acids: CSSGTYEQYF. CDR3 bases: TGCAGCTCCGGGACCTACGAGCAGTACTTC.

The rearrangement links TRBV2 to TRBJ1-2; TRBD1 is a possible D gene (6 bases). Trimming removed 4 bases from V and 4 bases from J, with 19 bases in between. CDR3 length: 16 amino acids. Germline CDR1 is SNHLY and CDR2 is FYNNEI. The CDR3, as DNA: TGTGCCAGCAGTGCCCGTGGGTCAGGGGAAGCCTATGGCTACACCTTC. Translating it yields CASSARGSGEAYGYTF.

This chain connects TRBV21-1 to TRBJ1-6; TRBD1 was called by the table and not checked on the DNA. TRBV21-1 is a recognized pseudogene. This CDR3 contains 16 residues. DNA for the CDR3: TGTGCCAGCAGCAAAGAAAGGGGTAGAGATAATTCACCCCTCCACTTT. Protein: CASSKERGRDNSPLHF.

The rearrangement uses TRBV19 and TRBJ1-1; TRBD1 might be the D (6 bases). V gave up 10 bases and J gave up 2 bases, with 11 bases separating them. There are 12 residues in the CDR3. Germline V gene data show CDR1 as LNHDA and CDR2 as SQIVND (reference sequence). The CDR3 DNA follows: TGTGCCACCGCACAGGGAAACACTGAAGCTTTCTTT. Amino acids: CATAQGNTEAFF.

This clone was counted only a few times. The CDR3 here is CASGQGWDEAFF. The CDR3 nucleotides read TGTGCCAGCGGCCAGGGGTGGGATGAAGCTTTCTTT. The chain joins TRBV7-9 to TRBJ1-1, with D possibly being TRBD1 (6 bases). Looked up from germline, CDR1 is SEHNR and CDR2 is FQNEAQ (reference sequence). V lost 8 bases and J 7 bases, leaving 14 bases between the germline ends. This CDR3 has 12 residues.

The sample holds one count of this clone. The chain employs TRBV5-1 and TRBJ2-1; D perhaps matches TRBD2 (5 bases). The germline gives CDR1 SGHRS, CDR2 YFSETQ. CDR3 length: 13 amino acids. V lost 4 bases and J lost 3, with 8 bases in between. The CDR3 coding sequence is TGCGCCAGCAGCCTCCGGGACTACAATGAGCAGTTCTTC. Translated: CASSLRDYNEQFF.

The chain is built from TRBV5-1 and TRBJ2-5; TRBD2 matches at 8 bases. Unmatched junction bases numbered 3, after V lost 3 bases and J lost 2 bases. The CDR3 totals 14 residues. The germline V gene has CDR1 SGHRS and CDR2 YFSETQ. The CDR3 nucleotides read TGCGCCAGCAGCTACACTAGCGGACAAGAGACCCAGTACTTC. It codes for CASSYTSGQETQYF.

This clone has just a few counts. V and J are TRBV11-2 and TRBJ2-7; weak D call: TRBD1 (5 bases). CDR3 size: 13 residues. Germline V gives CDR1 SGHAT, CDR2 FQNNGV. V dropped 5 bases and J dropped 4 bases, with 12 bases sitting between them. CDR3 sequence (DNA): TGTGCCAGCAGCCTCTTGTCAGGGTACGAGCAGTACTTC. Residues: CASSLLSGYEQYF.

The chain couples TRBV6-5 to TRBJ2-7; D is possibly TRBD2 (5 bases). V shed 4 bases and J shed 2 bases, with 12 bases lying between them. This CDR3 is 14 amino acids long. CDR1 and CDR2 from the germline V gene are MNHEY and SVGAGI. The chain's CDR3 is CASSWGVPAYEQYF. CDR3 DNA sequence: TGTGCCAGCAGTTGGGGAGTTCCGGCCTACGAGCAGTACTTC.

The chain carries TRBV7-9 and TRBJ1-4; D possibly corresponds to TRBD1 (5 bases). The CDR3 runs to 14 residues. The germline V and J ends were trimmed by 2 bases and 5 bases, with 9 bases remaining between them. The germline gives CDR1 SEHNR, CDR2 FQNEAQ (reference sequence). The CDR3 is CASSLRSGNEKLFF. The CDR3 coding sequence is TGTGCCAGCAGCTTAAGGTCAGGGAATGAAAAACTGTTTTTT.

This clone has a single count. V and J are TRBV19 and TRBJ1-2; a possible D gene is TRBD1 (6 bases). V was shortened by 4 bases and J by 1 base, with 13 bases between the two germline ends. Germline CDR1 LNHDA, CDR2 SQIVND (reference sequence). The CDR3 contains 15 residues. CDR3 nucleotides: TGTGCCAGTAGTACCCGAAAACAGGGTAACTATGGCTACACCTTC. Its protein is CASSTRKQGNYGYTF.

V usage is TRBV29-1 and J usage is TRBJ2-2, with D perhaps matching TRBD2 (6 bases). The CDR3 is made up of 14 amino acids. Between the trimmed V and J ends, which lost 5 bases and 0 bases, there was a span of 10 bases. CDR1 and CDR2 from the germline V gene are SQVTM and ANQGSEA. The chain's CDR3 is CSVWGGANTGELFF. The CDR3 DNA is TGCAGCGTTTGGGGCGGGGCGAACACCGGGGAGCTGTTTTTT.

Only a few counts were recorded for this clone. This chain connects TRBV6-1 to TRBJ1-5, with no clear D. Looked up from germline, CDR1 is MNHNS and CDR2 is SASEGT. CDR3 size: 14 residues. V was clipped by 7 bases and J by 2 bases, with 12 bases between them. The CDR3 reads CASKPYYGNQPQHF. As DNA, the CDR3 is TGTGCCAGCAAGCCTTATTATGGCAATCAGCCCCAGCATTTT.

The rearrangement uses TRBV7-3 and TRBJ1-1; 7 nucleotides match TRBD1. The germline CDR1 and CDR2 sequences are SGHTA and FQGTGA. V dropped 5 bases and J dropped 3; count of bases not matched to a gene: 9. The CDR3 sequence is 15 residues long. The CDR3 DNA reads TGTGCCAGCAGCGCTGGAACGACAGGGTACACTGAAGCTTTCTTT. Its protein is CASSAGTTGYTEAFF.

This rearrangement joins TRBV7-8 to TRBJ2-2; 8 bases align to TRBD1. The CDR3 length is 18 residues. Trimming took 0 bases from V and 3 from J; bases not matched to a gene: 9. Germline V lookup: CDR1 SGHVS, CDR2 FQNEAQ. The DNA of the CDR3 is TGTGCCAGCAGCTTAGCGCAGCAGGGGGCGCGAGACACCGGGGAGCTGTTTTTT. Translated: CASSLAQQGARDTGELFF.

This clone was picked up one time. V is TRBV6-4 and J is TRBJ1-1; TRBD1 might be the D (6 bases). Germline lookup yields CDR1 MRHNA and CDR2 SNTAGT. Trimming shortened V by 6 bases and J by 4 bases, and 18 bases separated the two germline ends. The CDR3 runs to 15 residues. In nucleotides, the CDR3 is TGTGCCAGCAGGCCCCGTGGCAGGGGCCCCACTGAAGCTTTCTTT. This gives the protein CASRPRGRGPTEAFF.